The 21 T cell receptor beta chains listed next were all sequenced from one sample in a study of cytotoxic CD8 clonotypes in ibrutinib-treated CLL. TCRdb's table, derived via immunoSEQ multiplex PCR, lists solely in-frame clones and lacks some. The data show around 140,000 clones, 80% to 90% seen once. The input for sequencing was PBMCs, taken after 24 months of ibrutinib treatment. These receptors were taken from a human donor with chronic lymphocytic leukemia.

The V and J genes are TRBV5-4 and TRBJ2-7, with no clear D. This CDR3 spans 11 amino acids. The germline CDR1 and CDR2 sequences are SGHNT and YYREEE (reference sequence). Trimming cost V 0 bases and J 5 bases, with 3 bases left between them. This chain's CDR3 is CASSLEDEQYF. CDR3 sequence (DNA): TGTGCCAGCAGCTTGGAGGACGAGCAGTACTTC. Together with reference TRBV5-4 and TRBJ2-7, the CDR3 gives the full variable domain: ETGVTQSPTHLIKTRGQQVTLRCSSQSGHNTVSWYQQALGQGPQFIFQYYREEENGRGNFPPRFSGLQFPNYSSELNVNALELDDSALYLCASSLEDEQYFGPGTRLTVT.

This clone has only one observation. The chain recombines TRBV7-6 with TRBJ2-3; no clear D gene. Trimming cost V 8 bases and J 6 bases, with 21 bases left between them. Germline V gene data show CDR1 as SGHVS and CDR2 as FNYEAQ. The CDR3 consists of 15 residues. The CDR3 loop reads CASRDPYSVRDTQYF. DNA for the CDR3: TGTGCCAGCCGAGACCCCTATTCGGTTAGGGATACGCAGTATTTT.

This chain uses TRBV5-5 with TRBJ1-5; D is uncertain. The CDR3 length is 13 residues. Germline CDR1 is SGHKS and CDR2 is YYEKEE (reference sequence). Trimming cost V 5 bases and J 4 bases, with 10 bases left between them. The CDR3 DNA sequence: TGTGCCAGCAGGGCTCAAGATAATCAGCCCCAGCATTTT. It translates to CASRAQDNQPQHF.

V gene TRBV27 combines with J gene TRBJ1-1, with a weak D call TRBD1 (6 bases). The CDR3 runs 19 residues. CDR1 MNHEY and CDR2 SMNVEV come from the germline V gene (reference sequence). The V gene lost 4 bases and the J gene lost 0 bases, with 24 bases spanning the gap. The CDR3, as DNA: TGTGCCAGCAGTTCCTCCCAGAGGGGGGCGGCCGAGCTGAACACTGAAGCTTTCTTT. Translated, it gives CASSSSQRGAAELNTEAFF.

V usage is TRBV29-1 and J usage is TRBJ2-4, with 11 bases that match TRBD1. V lost 4 bases to trimming and J lost 13 bases; unmatched junction nucleotides: 15. Germline V CDR1 and CDR2: SQVTM, ANQGSEA. The CDR3 contains 15 residues. CDR3 coding DNA: TGCAGCGTTGTTGGACAGGGGGCATTGGGGGGGCCCCAGTACTTC. It yields the protein CSVVGQGALGGPQYF.

In DNA form, the CDR3 reads TGTGCCAGCTCACCAGGGGACAGGGGAGAGACCCAGTACTTC. Translated, it gives CASSPGDRGETQYF. The chain recombines TRBV18 with TRBJ2-5; TRBD1 agrees at 10 bases. Germline CDR1 is KGHSH and CDR2 is LQKENI. Unmatched junction bases numbered 1, after V lost 2 bases and J lost 4 bases. CDR3 length equals 14 residues.

V is TRBV5-4 and J is TRBJ2-7; a possible D gene is TRBD1 (6 bases). CDR1 is SGHNT, CDR2 YYREEE, per germline (reference sequence). CDR3 size: 13 residues. Trimming took off 2 bases at V and 5 bases at J, with 11 bases between the two ends. This CDR3 is CASSFRQANEQYF. The DNA for the CDR3 is TGTGCCAGCAGCTTCAGACAGGCTAACGAGCAGTACTTC. Full variable domain (outside the CDR3, taken from reference TRBV5-4 and TRBJ2-7): ETGVTQSPTHLIKTRGQQVTLRCSSQSGHNTVSWYQQALGQGPQFIFQYYREEENGRGNFPPRFSGLQFPNYSSELNVNALELDDSALYLCASSFRQANEQYFGPGTRLTVT.

V usage is TRBV4-1 and J usage is TRBJ1-3; D is uncertain. V lost 3 bases and J lost 0, with 6 bases in between. The CDR3 contains 14 residues. CDR1 is MGHRA and CDR2 is YSYEKL in the germline V gene. CDR3 nucleotide sequence: TGCGCCAGCAGCCAGGCAGGCTCTGGAAACACCATATATTTT. Its protein is CASSQAGSGNTIYF.

The rearrangement joins TRBV7-7 to TRBJ1-6; D is uncertain. The CDR3 has 13 residues. The germline V gene encodes CDR1 SSHAT and CDR2 FNYEAQ (reference sequence). V was clipped by 5 bases and J by 8 bases, with 10 bases between them. The CDR3 loop is CASSPQLDSPLHF. CDR3 in DNA: TGTGCCAGCAGCCCACAGCTGGATTCACCCCTCCACTTT.

The chain couples TRBV7-9 to TRBJ2-1; D possibly corresponds to TRBD2 (5 bases). Germline V gene data show CDR1 as SEHNR and CDR2 as FQNEAQ (reference sequence). V shed 4 bases and J shed 7 bases, with 11 bases lying between them. The CDR3 consists of 13 residues. The CDR3 DNA sequence: TGTGCCAGCAGCTCTAGCATCGATAATGAGCAGTTCTTC. Amino acid sequence: CASSSSIDNEQFF.

CDR3: CASSLRPQGLSSYEQYF. The CDR3 DNA reads TGTGCCAGCAGTTTAAGACCCCAGGGATTGAGCTCCTACGAGCAGTACTTC. The genes are TRBV28 and TRBJ2-7, with a weak D call TRBD1 (5 bases). Germline CDR1 reads MDHEN; CDR2 reads SYDVKM. Between the trimmed V and J ends, which lost 2 bases and 0 bases, there was a span of 17 bases. The CDR3 spans 17 residues. The full variable domain, its missing parts supplied by reference TRBV28 and TRBJ2-7, is DVKVTQSSRYLVKRTGEKVFLECVQDMDHENMFWYRQDPGLGLRLIYFSYDVKMKEKGDIPEGYSVSREKKERFSLILESASTNQTSMYLCASSLRPQGLSSYEQYFGPGTRLTVT.

The genes are TRBV19 and TRBJ2-6; D gene unclear. The V end lost 1 base, the J end lost 2 bases, and 6 bases lay between the germline ends. This CDR3 contains 15 residues. Per germline, CDR1 LNHDA and CDR2 SQIVND (reference sequence). The CDR3: CASSIGWAGANVLTF. The CDR3 region has the DNA TGTGCCAGTAGTATAGGGTGGGCTGGGGCCAACGTCCTGACTTTC.

The J gene is TRBJ1-1, the V gene TRBV10-1; D is possibly TRBD1 (5 bases). From germline, CDR1 is WNHNN and CDR2 SYGVQD (reference sequence). The CDR3 runs 20 residues. Trimming took off 1 base at V and 11 bases at J, with 35 bases between the two ends. CDR3 sequence: CASSEFSKERGHFIRCWAFF. In DNA form, the CDR3 reads TGCGCCAGCAGTGAGTTCTCAAAGGAAAGGGGCCACTTCATTCGGTGCTGGGCTTTCTTT.

This rearrangement joins TRBV10-3 to TRBJ1-1; no firm D call. Trimming removed 4 bases at V and 3 bases at J, with 6 bases between. CDR3 length: 12 amino acids. Germline lookup yields CDR1 ENHRY and CDR2 SYGVKD. This CDR3 is CAISGLYTEAFF. The CDR3 nucleotides are TGTGCCATCAGTGGGCTCTACACTGAAGCTTTCTTT.

The chain has TRBV9 and TRBJ2-1; TRBD1 agrees at 9 bases. The J segment lost 7 bases and the V segment lost 3 bases, leaving 5 bases of the junction unmatched. Germline CDR1 reads SGDLS; CDR2 reads YYNGEE. CDR3 size: 14 residues. The CDR3 sequence is CASSGGQGWNEQFF. The CDR3 DNA follows: TGTGCCAGCAGCGGAGGACAGGGGTGGAATGAGCAGTTCTTC.

This clone came up once. J is TRBJ2-1 and V is TRBV6-1; possibly TRBD1 or TRBD2 for D (7 bases each). Germline CDR1 is MNHNS and CDR2 is SASEGT. Trimming pared 3 bases from V and 13 bases from J, leaving 16 bases between. CDR3 size: 13 residues. Written as DNA, the CDR3 is TGTGCCAGCAGTGAGGACAGGACTAGATCCCAGTTCTTC. Amino acid sequence: CASSEDRTRSQFF.

The chain is built from TRBV6-5 and TRBJ2-7, with D unresolved. The CDR3 loop spans 13 amino acids. Germline-derived CDR1 and CDR2 are MNHEY and SVGAGI. V lost 2 bases and J 6 bases, leaving 11 bases between the germline ends. CDR3 loop: CASSYRLYSEQYF. The CDR3 nucleotides are TGTGCCAGCAGTTACAGACTTTACTCCGAGCAGTACTTC.

In its sample, this clone was seen a few times. The rearrangement uses TRBV15 and TRBJ2-5; tentatively, D is TRBD2 (5 bases). CDR3 size: 15 residues. The ends were cut back, 0 bases at V and 13 bases at J, with 21 bases in the middle. Germline assignment: CDR1 LNHNV and CDR2 YYDKDF (reference sequence). The CDR3 is CATSRDGGVWAGRYF. CDR3 DNA sequence: TGTGCCACCAGCAGAGATGGAGGCGTTTGGGCAGGACGGTACTTC.

This clone was seen more than once but under ten times. The chain recombines TRBV28 with TRBJ2-7; D possibly uses TRBD1 or TRBD2 (6 bases each). The CDR3 runs to 19 residues. Germline-derived CDR1 and CDR2 are MDHEN and SYDVKM. The V and J ends lost 3 bases and 3 bases respectively, with 27 bases between them. The CDR3 nucleotides read TGTGCCAGCAGTTTTTCGATTCAGGAGGTCATCGGGGGCGGCTACGAGCAGTACTTC. It encodes CASSFSIQEVIGGGYEQYF.

The rearrangement uses TRBV6-1 and TRBJ2-3, with 8 bases fitting TRBD2. Trimming removed 8 bases from V and 0 bases from J; junction bases left unmatched: 4. The germline gives CDR1 MNHNS, CDR2 SASEGT. CDR3 length: 14 residues. The CDR3 DNA reads as TGTGCCAGCTCTAGCGGGTCTAGCACAGATACGCAGTATTTT. It is translated as CASSSGSSTDTQYF.

The table lists this clone with a count of one. At one boundary the junction diverges from the germline segment, which might be a read error. The rearrangement uses TRBV19 and TRBJ2-1; D might be TRBD2 (6 bases). The CDR3 is 16 amino acids. The V gene's germline CDR1 is LNHDA and CDR2 SQIVND (reference sequence). CDR3 loop: CASSRGGELAYHEQFF. CDR3 in DNA: TGTGCCAGTAGTAGGGGCGGGGAACTAGCCTACCATGAGCAGTTCTTC. Based on the CDR3 plus reference TRBV19 and TRBJ2-1, the full variable domain is DGGITQSPKYLFRKEGQNVTLSCEQNLNHDAMYWYRQDPGQGLRLIYYSQIVNDFQKGDIAEGYSVSREKKESFPLTVTSAQKNPTAFYLCASSRGGELAYHEQFFGPGTRLTVL.